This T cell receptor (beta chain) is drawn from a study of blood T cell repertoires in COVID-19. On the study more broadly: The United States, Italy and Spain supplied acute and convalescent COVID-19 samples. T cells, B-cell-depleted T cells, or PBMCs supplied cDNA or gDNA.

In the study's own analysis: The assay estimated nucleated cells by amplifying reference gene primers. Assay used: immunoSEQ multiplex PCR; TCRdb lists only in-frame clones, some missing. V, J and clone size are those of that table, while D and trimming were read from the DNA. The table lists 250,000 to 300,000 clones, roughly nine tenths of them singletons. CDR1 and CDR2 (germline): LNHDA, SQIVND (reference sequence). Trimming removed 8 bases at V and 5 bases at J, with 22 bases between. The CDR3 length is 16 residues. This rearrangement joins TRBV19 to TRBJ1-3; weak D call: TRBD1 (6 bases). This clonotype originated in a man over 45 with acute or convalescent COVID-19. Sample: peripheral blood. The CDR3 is CASLPTRGRKRNTIYF. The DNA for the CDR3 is TGTGCCAGTCTCCCTACCAGGGGCCGAAAAAGAAACACCATATATTTT.